These T cell receptor beta chains were read from a single sample in a study of T cell responses to AZD1222 COVID-19 vaccine. Clones were read by immunoSEQ multiplex PCR, and TCRdb kept only the in-frame ones, dropping some. The sample lists 150,000 to 200,000 clones, roughly 93% occurring once. Specimen: peripheral blood, collected on day 0 of AZD1222 vaccination. Receptors originate from an adult in good health. Each CDR3 is given with its conserved first and last residue. A D gene is named only where the DNA matches it firmly. Only some rows state a clone size, as once, few, many or a class for expanded clones.

-	TRBV9	TRBJ2-1	-	CASSEGPFDEQFF	TGTGCCAGCAGCGAGGGCCCTTTCGATGAGCAGTTCTTC
-	TRBV5-1	TRBJ2-2	once	CASSLVLAGTNTGELFF	TGCGCCAGCAGCTTGGTTCTTGCGGGGACGAACACCGGGGAGCTGTTTTTT
-	TRBV5-1	TRBJ2-2	-	CASREPTGELFF	TGCGCCAGCCGAGAACCTACCGGGGAGCTGTTTTTT
-	TRBV29-1	TRBJ2-7	-	CSVAGARLPTGGEQYF	TGCAGCGTTGCGGGGGCCAGGCTACCAACTGGAGGCGAGCAGTACTTC
-	TRBV20-1	TRBJ2-7	-	CRGGDGYEQYF	TGCAGGGGCGGAGATGGATACGAGCAGTACTTC
-	TRBV27	TRBJ1-2	-	CASSFVGGYGYTF	TGTGCCAGCAGTTTCGTAGGGGGCTATGGCTACACCTTC
-	TRBV7-2	TRBJ2-7	-	CASSLGMGASYEQYF	TGTGCCAGCAGCTTAGGTATGGGGGCCTCCTACGAGCAGTACTTC
TRBD1	TRBV2	TRBJ2-7	-	CASTWGQGGEQYF	TGTGCCAGCACCTGGGGACAGGGGGGCGAGCAGTACTTC
-	TRBV29-1	TRBJ1-1	once	CSARSAGAFF	TGCAGCGCCCGGTCAGCGGGAGCTTTCTTT
-	TRBV6-6	TRBJ1-3	-	CASSFLTGGNTIYF	TGTGCCAGCAGCTTCCTGACAGGAGGAAACACCATATATTTT
-	TRBV7-9	TRBJ2-5	-	CASSSASPSRVAGETQYF	TGTGCCAGCAGCTCCGCAAGCCCATCCAGAGTGGCTGGGGAGACCCAGTACTTC
-	TRBV10-3	TRBJ2-1	-	CAISESAPGATYNEQFF	TGTGCCATCAGTGAGTCTGCCCCGGGGGCTACCTACAATGAGCAGTTCTTC
TRBD2	TRBV5-1	TRBJ2-5	-	CASSLTSGYETQYF	TGCGCCAGCAGCTTGACTAGCGGGTATGAGACCCAGTACTTC
-	TRBV29-1	TRBJ1-3	-	CSVEDSRAGNTIYF	TGCAGCGTTGAAGATTCCAGGGCTGGAAACACCATATATTTT
TRBD1	TRBV2	TRBJ2-5	-	CASKGRGPGQGRWETQYF	TGTGCCAGCAAAGGGAGGGGTCCGGGACAGGGACGGTGGGAGACCCAGTACTTC
-	TRBV19	TRBJ2-1	-	CASKATRSYNEQFF	TGTGCCAGTAAAGCGACCCGCTCCTACAATGAGCAGTTCTTC
TRBD2	TRBV6-2/TRBV6-3	TRBJ2-1	-	CASSYSGLAASYNEQFF	TGTGCCAGCAGTTACTCCGGACTAGCGGCCAGCTACAATGAGCAGTTCTTC
-	TRBV28	TRBJ1-1	-	CASSLGTPKAFF	TGTGCCAGCAGTTTAGGGACACCTAAAGCTTTCTTT
TRBD2	TRBV19	TRBJ2-1	-	CASSIISGGRSGRNEQFF	TGTGCCAGTAGTATAATAAGCGGGGGTAGGTCAGGTCGCAATGAGCAGTTCTTC
-	TRBV12-2	TRBJ2-7	-	CASRGNRAGSGRGGTYEQYF	TGTGCAAGTAGAGGTAACAGGGCAGGTAGCGGGAGAGGGGGGACCTACGAGCAGTACTTC
TRBD2	TRBV14	TRBJ2-7	-	CASSGGLAGDVQYF	TGTGCCAGCAGCGGAGGTCTAGCGGGAGATGTGCAGTACTTC
-	TRBV9	TRBJ2-1	-	CASNRDQPSSYNEQFF	TGTGCCAGCAACCGGGACCAACCATCCTCCTACAATGAGCAGTTCTTC
TRBD1	TRBV6-2/TRBV6-3	TRBJ1-2	-	CASSWVSGQGLRYGYTF	TGTGCCAGCAGTTGGGTCTCTGGACAGGGTCTTCGCTATGGCTACACCTTC
TRBD2	TRBV6-1	TRBJ2-1	-	CASSEVSGSIREYNEQFF	TGTGCCAGCAGTGAAGTTAGCGGGAGCATAAGAGAGTACAATGAGCAGTTCTTC
-	TRBV7-2	TRBJ2-2	-	CASSLGAGTGELFF	TGTGCCAGCAGCTTAGGGGCTGGCACCGGGGAGCTGTTTTTT
TRBD2	TRBV28	TRBJ2-3	-	CASRWTSGSVDTQYF	TGTGCCAGCAGATGGACTAGCGGGAGTGTAGATACGCAGTATTTT
-	TRBV5-1	TRBJ2-5	-	CASSLVAEETQYF	TGCGCCAGCAGCTTAGTGGCAGAAGAGACCCAGTACTTC
-	TRBV29-1	TRBJ1-4	-	CSAGGLGNEKLFF	TGCAGCGCCGGGGGGTTGGGTAATGAAAAACTGTTTTTT
TRBD2	TRBV28	TRBJ2-3	-	CASSLVAGGPSDTQYF	TGTGCCAGCAGTTTAGTCGCGGGAGGGCCGTCAGATACGCAGTATTTT
TRBD1	TRBV4-1	TRBJ1-2	-	CASSLTTSARDRGRVF	TGCGCCAGCAGCCTTACCACAAGCGCCCGGGACAGGGGGCGCGTGTTC
-	TRBV11-3	TRBJ2-3	-	CASPSPGSVLSTDTQYF	TGTGCCAGCCCAAGTCCAGGGTCGGTCCTAAGCACAGATACGCAGTATTTT
-	TRBV5-5	TRBJ2-1	-	CASTALLSMGNEQFF	TGTGCCAGCACTGCCCTCCTAAGCATGGGGAATGAGCAGTTCTTC
-	TRBV6-5	TRBJ1-1	few	CASSPGHRTEAFF	TGTGCCAGCAGCCCGGGACATCGGACGGAAGCTTTCTTT
-	TRBV11-2	TRBJ1-4	-	CASSLDLRGLYTNEKLFF	TGTGCCAGCAGCTTAGACCTACGGGGGTTGTATACTAATGAAAAACTGTTTTTT
TRBD1	TRBV6-1	TRBJ1-2	few	CASSEGRGDYGYTF	TGTGCCAGCAGTGAGGGCAGGGGGGACTATGGCTACACCTTC
-	TRBV20-1	TRBJ1-2	-	CSASSAIYGYTF	TGCAGTGCTAGTTCCGCGATCTATGGCTACACCTTC
-	TRBV27	TRBJ1-2	-	CASSGDRQGVPKHYGYTF	TGTGCCAGCAGTGGTGACAGGCAAGGGGTGCCTAAACACTATGGCTACACCTTC
TRBD1	TRBV18	TRBJ1-4	-	CASSLSEGQGGEKLFF	TGTGCCAGCTCACTTTCAGAGGGACAGGGAGGAGAAAAACTGTTTTTT
-	TRBV6-6	TRBJ1-6	-	CASTKPRLPLHF	TGTGCCAGCACCAAACCGCGGCTACCCCTCCACTTT
TRBD2	TRBV9	TRBJ2-1	once	CASSVGGGADEQFF	TGTGCCAGCAGCGTAGGCGGGGGGGCCGATGAGCAGTTCTTC
TRBD2	TRBV19	TRBJ2-2	-	CATTGLRNTGELFF	TGTGCCACTACGGGACTACGGAACACCGGGGAGCTGTTTTTT
-	TRBV7-9	TRBJ2-7	-	CASSFRQYEQYF	TGTGCCAGCAGCTTCCGACAGTACGAGCAGTACTTC
TRBD1	TRBV18	TRBJ1-5	-	CASSPSDRDGTYQPQHF	TGTGCCAGCTCACCGTCAGACAGGGACGGGACGTATCAGCCCCAGCATTTT
TRBD1	TRBV6-5	TRBJ1-1	-	CASSQMGQGLNEAFF	TGTGCCAGCAGTCAAATGGGACAGGGGCTAAATGAAGCTTTCTTT
-	TRBV5-1	TRBJ2-7	-	CASSPLTGNEQYF	TGCGCCAGCAGCCCCCTGACAGGCAACGAGCAGTACTTC